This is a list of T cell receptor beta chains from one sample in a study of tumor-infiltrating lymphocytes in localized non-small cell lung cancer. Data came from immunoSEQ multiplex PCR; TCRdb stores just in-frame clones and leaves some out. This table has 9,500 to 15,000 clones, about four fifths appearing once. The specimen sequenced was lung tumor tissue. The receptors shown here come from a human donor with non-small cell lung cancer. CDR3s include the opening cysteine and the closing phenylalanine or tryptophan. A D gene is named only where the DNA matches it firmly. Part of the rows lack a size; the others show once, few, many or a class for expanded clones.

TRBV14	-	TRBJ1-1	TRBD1	TGTGCCAGCAGCCAAGATTTTATTCTCGACAGGGTATCAATCGACGCTTTCTTT	CASSQDFILDRVSIDAFF
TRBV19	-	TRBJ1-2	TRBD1	TGTGCCAGTAAAACCGGGACAGCGCAGAACTATGGCTACACCTTC	CASKTGTAQNYGYTF
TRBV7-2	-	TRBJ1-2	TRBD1	TGTGCCAGCAGCACGACAGGGGGTTATGGCTACACCTTC	CASSTTGGYGYTF
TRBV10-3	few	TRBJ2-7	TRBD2	TGTGCCATCAGTGAGTCGGGTCTAGCGGGAGGGAAGTCACTATACGAGCAGTACTTC	CAISESGLAGGKSLYEQYF
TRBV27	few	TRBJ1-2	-	TGTGCCAGCAGGCTCTCGGACAGCCGGGGTTTGTATGGCTACACCTTC	CASRLSDSRGLYGYTF
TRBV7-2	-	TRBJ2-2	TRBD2	TGTGCCAGCAGCTTGGGCGGGGGATATACCGGGGAGCTGTTTTTT	CASSLGGGYTGELFF
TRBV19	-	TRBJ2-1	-	TGTGCCAGTAGTATCGGGATTCAAAATGAGCAGTTCTTC	CASSIGIQNEQFF
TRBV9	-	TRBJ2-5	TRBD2	TGTGCCAGCAGCGTTGGCGGGGGGTGGAGAGAGACCCAGTACTTC	CASSVGGGWRETQYF
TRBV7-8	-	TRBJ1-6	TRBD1	TGTGCCAGCAGCTTAGGCGGGACAGGGAATTCACCCCTCCACTTT	CASSLGGTGNSPLHF
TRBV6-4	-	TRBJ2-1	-	TGTGCCAGCAGTGAGCTGCCCTACAATGAGCAGTTCTTC	CASSELPYNEQFF
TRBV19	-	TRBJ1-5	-	TGTGCCAGTAGTAGGAGGCTTGGGCAGGGTAATCAGCCCCAGCATTTT	CASSRRLGQGNQPQHF
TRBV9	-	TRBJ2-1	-	TGTGCCAGCAGCCCCCAACGGAGCTCCTACAATGAGCAGTTCTTC	CASSPQRSSYNEQFF
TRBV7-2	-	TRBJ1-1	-	TGTGCCAGCAGCCCCCCTGAGGGGGGACCCTTGATGAACACTGAAGCTTTCTTT	CASSPPEGGPLMNTEAFF
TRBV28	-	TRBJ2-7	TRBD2	TGTGCCAGCAGTTTTCTGATGCTAGCGGGAGAAGTTGGCTACGAGCAGTACTTC	CASSFLMLAGEVGYEQYF
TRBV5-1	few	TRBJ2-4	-	TGCGCCAGCAGCGACCCTCCCCGGGACATTCAGTACTTC	CASSDPPRDIQYF
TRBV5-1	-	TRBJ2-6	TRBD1	TGCGCCAGCAGCTTGTCGACAGGGGGCTCTGGGGCCAACGTCCTGACTTTC	CASSLSTGGSGANVLTF
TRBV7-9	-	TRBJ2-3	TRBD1	TGTGCCAGCAGCTGGGGACAGCTGGCAGATACGCAGTATTTT	CASSWGQLADTQYF
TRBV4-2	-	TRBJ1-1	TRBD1	TGTGCCAGCAGCCAAGACGCGTGGACAGGCACTGAAGCTTTCTTT	CASSQDAWTGTEAFF
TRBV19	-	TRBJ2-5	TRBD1	TGTGCCAGTAGTACCCTCCGGGACAGGGGAGAGACCCAGTACTTC	CASSTLRDRGETQYF
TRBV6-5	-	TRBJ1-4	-	TGTGCCAGCAGTTACTCATACAGTGCAACTAATGAAAAACTGTTTTTT	CASSYSYSATNEKLFF
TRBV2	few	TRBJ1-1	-	TGTGCCAGCACCCCTTGGGCGGCTATGAACACTGAAGCTTTCTTT	CASTPWAAMNTEAFF
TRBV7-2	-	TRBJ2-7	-	TGTGCCAGCAGCTTACAGGGATTTTATGACGAGCAGTACTTC	CASSLQGFYDEQYF
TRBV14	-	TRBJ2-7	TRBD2	TGTGCCAGCAGCCAAGGTCTAGCGGGAGATCAGCTCTATTACTCCTACGAGCAGTACTTC	CASSQGLAGDQLYYSYEQYF
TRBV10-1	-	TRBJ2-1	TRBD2	TGCGCCAGCAGTGTGATGGCTAGCGGTAACAATGAGCAGTTCTTC	CASSVMASGNNEQFF
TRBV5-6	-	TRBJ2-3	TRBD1	TGTGCCAGCAGCTTAACGGGACAGGGACTTAATACGCAGTATTTT	CASSLTGQGLNTQYF
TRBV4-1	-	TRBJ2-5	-	TGCGCCAGCAGCCAAGGACTGGGGTCGGAGACCCAGTACTTC	CASSQGLGSETQYF
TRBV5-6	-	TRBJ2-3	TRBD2	TGTGCCAGCAGCTTGGCTGGACTAGTGACAGTCCCCACAGATACGCAGTATTTT	CASSLAGLVTVPTDTQYF
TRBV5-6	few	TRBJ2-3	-	TGTGCCAGCAGCTTGGTACTCGGTGGCACAGATACGCAGTATTTT	CASSLVLGGTDTQYF
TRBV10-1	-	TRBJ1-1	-	TGCGCCAGCAGTGAGTCCTACAGGTGGTCGAACACTGAAGCTTTCTTT	CASSESYRWSNTEAFF
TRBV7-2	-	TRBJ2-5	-	TGTGCCAGCAGCTTATCGGAATCCATCCAAGAGACCCAGTACTTC	CASSLSESIQETQYF
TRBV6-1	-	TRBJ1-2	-	TGTGCCAGCAGGGACGTAAATTATAACTATGGCTACACCTTC	CASRDVNYNYGYTF
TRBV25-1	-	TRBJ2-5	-	TGTGCCAGCAGCGCCCATGCTGAAGAGACCCAGTACTTC	CASSAHAEETQYF
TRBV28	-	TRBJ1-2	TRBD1	TGTGCCAGCAGTTTAGTGGGGACAGGGGACAATGGCTACACCTTC	CASSLVGTGDNGYTF
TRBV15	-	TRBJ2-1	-	TGTGCCACCAGCGGGGGGACTGCCGGCTACAATGAGCAGTTCTTC	CATSGGTAGYNEQFF
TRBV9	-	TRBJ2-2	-	TGTGCCAGCAGCGCCCTACACCGGGACACCGGGGAGCTGTTTTTT	CASSALHRDTGELFF
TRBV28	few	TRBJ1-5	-	TGTGCCAGCAGTGTCAGGGTAATTAGCAATCAGCCCCAGCATTTT	CASSVRVISNQPQHF
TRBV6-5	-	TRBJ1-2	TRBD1	TGTGCCAGCAGCGCGGGACAGGGAAGAAATGGCTACACCTTC	CASSAGQGRNGYTF
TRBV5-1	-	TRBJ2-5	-	TGCGCCAGCAGCTTGGCTCCCGTACCCCAAGAGACCCAGTACTTC	CASSLAPVPQETQYF
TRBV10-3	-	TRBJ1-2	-	TGTGCCATCAGTGACGGGACCGTAAACTATGGCTACACCTTC	CAISDGTVNYGYTF
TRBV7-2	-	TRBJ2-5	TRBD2	TGTGCCAGCAGGGCCACGGGACTAGCGGGGGGAAAAGAGACCCAGTACTTC	CASRATGLAGGKETQYF
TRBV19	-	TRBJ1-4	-	TGTGCCATTAGGGACGTCTCCCTAGGAAAACTGTTTTTT	CAIRDVSLGKLFF
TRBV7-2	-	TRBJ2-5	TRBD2	TGTGCCAGCAGCTCCCGGGACTATGGCCAAAGAGAGACCCAGTACTTC	CASSSRDYGQRETQYF
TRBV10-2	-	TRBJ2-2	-	TGCGCCAGCAGTGATGACTTAGCGTCGGGGGAGCTGTTTTTT	CASSDDLASGELFF
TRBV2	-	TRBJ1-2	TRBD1	TGTGCCAGCAGTGCCGGGGGGGTAGGACAGGGATCCTATGGCTACACCTTC	CASSAGGVGQGSYGYTF